Sequencing of this T cell receptor (beta chain) was carried out in a study of monozygotic twins with cystic fibrosis. Study conclusions and caveats: Age, concordance and disease severity did not associate with shared CDR3 numbers. Monozygotic CF twins shared more identical nucleotide clonotypes than unrelated patients. In 13 of 16 pairs, V gene usage was closest to the co-twin's. Low clonality (median roughly 0.009) suggested a mostly naive repertoire.

TCRdb keeps only in-frame clones here, not all; method: immunoSEQ multiplex PCR. The table lists approximately 27,000 clones, around nine tenths of them singletons. Trimming took 6 bases from V and 2 from J; bases not matched to a gene: 7. Germline V gives CDR1 MNHEY, CDR2 SVGAGI. The CDR3 loop spans 14 amino acids. This clone has just one count. Its antigen is not identified. The chain employs TRBV6-5 and TRBJ2-7; 7 bases map to TRBD2. Sequencing used blood. The origin of this receptor is a girl aged 2 to 9 with cystic fibrosis. The CDR3 sequence: CASSHGTIAYEQYF. In DNA, the CDR3 is TGTGCCAGCAGCCATGGGACTATAGCCTACGAGCAGTACTTC.